This T cell receptor beta chain appears in the sequencing data of a study of CD8 T cells in ankylosing spondylitis. This clonotype was observed many times. The target antigen is unknown. The study, taken as a whole, reports: Matched ankylosing spondylitis synovial fluid reportedly contained a significantly enriched population of disease-linked clones. A motif in TCR beta, a set of 8 or 9 highly homologous variants, appeared characteristic of ankylosing spondylitis blood.

Trimming cost V 7 bases and J 4 bases, with 19 bases left between them. The CDR3 is made up of 15 amino acids. A single record per CDR3 protein comes from TCRdb applying MiXCR to the 5' RACE reads. The sample comprises 200,000 to 250,000 distinct CDR3 sequences, roughly 24% of which are singletons, and more than 6.5% rests with the top ten. Sample: blood, either unsorted or a sorted T cell fraction (not recorded which). This receptor was identified in a male donor with ankylosing spondylitis or in good health (not recorded which). J is TRBJ1-1 and V is TRBV12-3 or TRBV12-4; D is perhaps TRBD1 (5 bases). The CDR3 DNA reads TGTGCCAGCACCATAAGTGGTAAGGGGACCACTGAAGCTTTCTTT. This codes for CASTISGKGTTEAFF.